The present entry profiles one TCR beta chain with its context. This clone's antigen is unknown. No much larger clone exists at a distance of one base, and base qualities are not known. The CDR3 numbers 16 residues from cysteine through phenylalanine. Only CDR3 DNA remains: 48 bases, in frame from the first base. V is cut back by 0 bases and J by 6 bases, with 5 bases in the junction unmatched. Taken from the germline V gene, the CDR1 and CDR2 loops are SGHVS and FQNEAQ. In Seattle, one collaborating source enrolled patients while the infection was active and tracked those patients longitudinally over the course of disease. The collaborating institutions used their own protocols to collect whole blood in K2EDTA tubes. For TCRbeta analysis, collaborator samples were shipped as frozen whole blood, as isolated PBMCs, or as DNA extracted from either sample type. TCRbeta CDR3 regions were amplified from genomic DNA by means of the immunoSEQ Assay, a bias-controlled multiplex PCR. In the paper's pipeline: The number of nucleated cells in each sample was estimated by amplification of reference gene primers within the assay. To quantify the absolute abundance of each unique TCRbeta CDR3 rearrangement, sequence reads were collapsed and filtered. For each sample, productive Simpson clonality was calculated as the square root of Simpson's diversity index across productive rearrangements. TCRdb provides this immuneACCESS table in a form limited to in-frame rearrangements. Some clones are lacking; in checked studies, under half of them reflect an unresolved V gene, and why the rest are absent is not known. That table is the source of V, J and clone size, and D and trimming were worked out from the DNA. For this sample the table gives more than 200,000 clones, of which roughly 86% were detected only once. The top ten hold over 4% of the sample.

The entry originates in a study of blood T cell repertoires in COVID-19 (dated by TCRdb to 2018 to 2021). Turning to the overall study: Samples covering the acute and convalescent phases of COVID-19 were provided by collaborators in the United States, Italy and Spain. The prospective study material was composed of cDNA or gDNA derived from T cells, B-cell-depleted T cells, or PBMCs. The dataset comprised deeply sampled blood TCRbeta repertoires from subjects exposed to, actively infected with, or recovered from COVID-19. The repertoires were released in a freely available public database intended as a resource for research on the immune response to SARS-CoV-2. A de-identified subject ID, COVID-19 status, age in years and sex were almost always included in the sample metadata. The samples were drawn from the first 160 participants of the ongoing ImmuneRACE study and from more than 1,000 subjects provided by 6 global collaborators. Where available, HLA class I and class II types were taken from metadata supplied by the sample provider and were not determined by assay-based typing.

Overall results and qualifications from the work: How much clinical and demographic metadata was included differed by source and by participant, and the metadata was provided uncurated.

This clonotype was obtained from a woman aged 55-69 years with COVID-19, enrolled during active disease. The sequenced material came from peripheral blood. The sequence links TRBV7-8 to TRBJ2-2, with TRBD2 matching 9 junction bases. The CDR3 region reads CASSLAGSGRPGELFF. The sequenced DNA: TGTGCCAGCAGCTTAGCTGGTAGCGGGAGACCCGGGGAGCTGTTTTTT.